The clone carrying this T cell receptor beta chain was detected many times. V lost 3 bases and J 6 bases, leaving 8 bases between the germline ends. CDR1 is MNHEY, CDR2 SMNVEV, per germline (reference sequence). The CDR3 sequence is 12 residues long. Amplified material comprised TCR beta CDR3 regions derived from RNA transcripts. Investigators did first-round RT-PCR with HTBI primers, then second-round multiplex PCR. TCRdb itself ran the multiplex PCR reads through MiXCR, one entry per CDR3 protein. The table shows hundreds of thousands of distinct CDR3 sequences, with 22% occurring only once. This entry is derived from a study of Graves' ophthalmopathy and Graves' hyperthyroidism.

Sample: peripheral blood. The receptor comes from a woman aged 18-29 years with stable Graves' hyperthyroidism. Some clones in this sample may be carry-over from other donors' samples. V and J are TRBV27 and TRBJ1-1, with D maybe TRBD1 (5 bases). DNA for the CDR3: TGTGCCAGCAGTTTTTGGGGGGCTGAAGCTTTCTTT. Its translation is CASSFWGAEAFF.